This T cell receptor beta chain was observed in a study of CD8+CD57+ T cells in acquired aplastic anemia. The wider study: Mean yield of DNA from sorted CD4+ and CD8+ cells was about 3.2 ug.

Template material for TCR beta VDJ and CDR3 profiling consisted of genomic DNA. TCRdb reprocessed the reads with MiXCR, giving one entry per CDR3 protein. The table includes hundreds of thousands of distinct CDR3 sequences, about two thirds detected once. The length of the CDR3 is 12 amino acids, counting both ends. Germline CDR1 is SGHTA and CDR2 is FQGNSA. Turning to this clonotype: Its antigen remains unidentified. The conserved phenylalanine or tryptophan normally closing the CDR3 is absent here, so this likely arose from a read error. No DNA is shown, since the ends of the CDR3 on it are uncertain; the CDR3 is the one TCRdb lists.

Study-wide findings and caveats: For CD8+ Simpson's diversity, patients and controls showed no significant difference.

Sequenced input: sorted CD4+, CD8+, or CD8+CD57+ T cells (not recorded which) from PBMCs. The source is a human donor in good health, serving as a control. The chain combines TRBV7-2 with TRBJ2-7. The CDR3 spells CASSIRPGTRHL.